This TCR beta chain was documented in a study of CD4+ T cells in melanoma. Notes on the study in general: CD8+ T cell, macrophage and B cell function reportedly correlated with neoantigen-specific CD4+ T cells.

This clone has just a few counts. The antigen remains undetermined. The CDR3 covers 15 residues. The V gene's germline CDR1 is SEHNR and CDR2 FQNEAQ (reference sequence). Trimming took 4 bases from V and 0 from J, leaving 13 bases between them. Profiled with immunoSEQ multiplex PCR; TCRdb holds only in-frame clones, not every one. The table shows about 140,000 clones, with about 90% occurring only once. The clonotype originates from a human donor with melanoma. V and J are TRBV7-9 and TRBJ2-7; D gene uncertain. CDR3 nucleotide sequence: TGTGCCAGCAGCTGGAACAGCCGAAGCTCCTACGAGCAGTACTTC. The encoded protein is CASSWNSRSSYEQYF.